The 28 T cell receptor beta chains below come from one sample, sequenced in a study of spatial heterogeneity in lung cancer. Time point indicated: blood at routine non-recurrence follow-up after resection. From the 5' RACE reads, TCRdb called clonotypes with MiXCR, one entry per CDR3 protein. The table includes about 38,000 distinct CDR3 sequences, more than 6.5% detected once. The sample in question was PBMCs, obtained at follow-up. These receptors came from a male donor with early-stage non-small cell lung cancer.

The J gene is TRBJ2-5, the V gene TRBV7-2; D is perhaps TRBD2 (6 bases). This CDR3 is built from 15 residues. Germline V gene sequence: CDR1 SGHTA, CDR2 FQGNSA. Trimming left V 5 bases short and J 1 base short, with 14 bases between. CDR3 loop: CASSRAAGSQETQYF. DNA of the CDR3: TGTGCCAGCAGCCGAGCCGCGGGGTCCCAAGAGACCCAGTACTTC.

This clonotype was counted a few times. The chain links TRBV4-2 to TRBJ2-7; 12 bases map to TRBD2. The CDR3 consists of 15 residues. Germline V gene lookup returns CDR1 LGHNA and CDR2 YNFKEQ. The ends lost 4 bases at V and 1 base at J; junction bases unmatched: 2. The CDR3 is CASSPLAGGSYEQYF. CDR3 bases: TGTGCCAGCAGCCCGCTAGCGGGGGGGTCCTACGAGCAGTACTTC.

This clonotype was counted at least ten times. The chain carries TRBV7-9 and TRBJ1-2; D is possibly TRBD1 (5 bases). The CDR3 extends over 15 amino acids. Germline assignment: CDR1 SEHNR and CDR2 FQNEAQ (reference sequence). Trimming cost V 0 bases and J 8 bases, with 16 bases left between them. The CDR3: CASSLASGLQGGYTF. CDR3 coding DNA: TGTGCCAGCAGCTTAGCTTCCGGGCTTCAGGGAGGCTACACCTTC.

In DNA form, the CDR3 reads TGTGCCAGCAGCGAAGCGGGGAGGGATACGCAGTATTTT. Its translation is CASSEAGRDTQYF. The rearrangement links TRBV13 to TRBJ2-3; 7 nucleotides line up with TRBD2. This CDR3 has 13 amino acids. V lost 5 bases, J lost 6 bases, and 5 bases stayed unmatched. The germline V gene encodes CDR1 PRHDT and CDR2 FYEKMQ (reference sequence).

This clonotype was observed at least ten times. V and J are TRBV18 and TRBJ1-1, with D possibly TRBD1 on 6 matching bases. Germline V CDR1 and CDR2: KGHSH, LQKENI. The V gene lost 0 bases and the J gene lost 5 bases, with 10 bases spanning the gap. This CDR3 spans 14 amino acids. The CDR3 here is CASSPPAGATEAFF. The CDR3 DNA sequence: TGTGCCAGCTCACCACCGGCAGGGGCGACTGAAGCTTTCTTT.

This clonotype was seen repeatedly, ten times or more. J is TRBJ2-5 and V is TRBV9; either TRBD1 or TRBD2 may supply D (6 bases each). The germline V gene has CDR1 SGDLS and CDR2 YYNGEE. The CDR3 is 14 residues long. Trimming removed 3 bases from V and 4 bases from J, with 13 bases in between. The DNA of the CDR3 is TGTGCCAGCAGCGGGGGGGCAGTACGAGAGACCCAGTACTTC. This gives the protein CASSGGAVRETQYF.

This clonotype was found many times. The rearrangement joins TRBV11-2 to TRBJ2-7; tentatively, D is TRBD2 (5 bases). The V gene lost 1 base and the J gene lost 6 bases, with 13 bases spanning the gap. The CDR3 extends over 14 amino acids. Germline assignment: CDR1 SGHAT and CDR2 FQNNGV. CDR3 nucleotides: TGTGCCAGCAGCTTAGGCAGCCCGGCGGGCGAGCAGTACTTC. It yields the protein CASSLGSPAGEQYF.

This clonotype is judged medium-sized. The rearrangement joins TRBV20-1 to TRBJ2-7; a possible D gene is TRBD1 (6 bases). The germline V and J ends were trimmed by 0 bases and 3 bases, with 12 bases remaining between them. Germline V gene data show CDR1 as DFQATT and CDR2 as SNEGSKA (reference sequence). This CDR3 has 14 amino acids. The DNA for the CDR3 is TGCAGTGCTAGAGATGGGACATCGGACTACGAGCAGTACTTC. It specifies CSARDGTSDYEQYF.

Ten or more counts support this clonotype. The chain has TRBV6-5 and TRBJ1-1, with 12 bases matching TRBD1. Germline values: CDR1 MNHEY, CDR2 SVGAGI. The CDR3 sequence is 17 residues long. The ends lost 0 bases at V and 0 bases at J; junction bases unmatched: 2. CDR3 bases: TGTGCCAGCAGTTACTCTGGGACAGGGGGCGTGAACACTGAAGCTTTCTTT. Its translation: CASSYSGTGGVNTEAFF.

This clonotype was observed at least ten times. The chain is built from TRBV7-3 and TRBJ2-1; 9 bases map to TRBD2. There are 16 residues in the CDR3. Germline lookup yields CDR1 SGHTA and CDR2 FQGTGA. The V and J ends lost 5 bases and 4 bases, in that order; junction bases with no gene match: 9. Here the CDR3 reads CASSPASSGAYNEQFF. In DNA, the CDR3 is TGTGCCAGCAGCCCCGCCTCTAGCGGGGCTTACAATGAGCAGTTCTTC.

This clonotype has a handful of counts. The V and J genes are TRBV9 and TRBJ2-1, with a weak D call TRBD2 (6 bases). The CDR3 sequence is 14 residues long. Trimming removed 4 bases at V and 10 bases at J, with 18 bases between. CDR1 is SGDLS, CDR2 YYNGEE, per germline. The DNA of the CDR3 is TGTGCCAGCAGCTTAGGGGAGGAGCTGAGCGAGCAGTTCTTC. Its translation is CASSLGEELSEQFF.

This clonotype was seen many times. The chain combines TRBV6-5 with TRBJ1-1; D gene unclear. The CDR3 covers 14 residues. Germline V gives CDR1 MNHEY, CDR2 SVGAGI. V gave up 5 bases and J gave up 5 bases, with 15 bases separating them. The chain's CDR3 is CASSARTGETEAFF. CDR3 nucleotide sequence: TGTGCCAGCAGTGCGAGGACGGGAGAGACTGAAGCTTTCTTT.

The chain recombines TRBV6-2 or TRBV6-3 with TRBJ1-2; perhaps TRBD1 as D (6 bases). Looked up from germline, CDR1 is MNHEY and CDR2 is SVGEGT. This CDR3 comprises 13 residues. Deletions cut 0 bases from V and 7 bases from J, with 9 bases between. CDR3 DNA: TGTGCCAGCAGTTACTCGGGGACAAGTGGCTACACCTTC. Translated: CASSYSGTSGYTF.

In this sample, this clonotype turned up many times. The rearrangement links TRBV2 to TRBJ2-2, with 8 bases lining up with TRBD2. Germline V gene sequence: CDR1 SNHLY, CDR2 FYNNEI. The CDR3 extends over 15 amino acids. V gave up 3 bases and J gave up 4 bases; unmatched junction bases: 4. CDR3 sequence: CASSDGLAPTGELFF. CDR3 DNA sequence: TGTGCCAGCAGTGATGGACTAGCCCCCACCGGGGAGCTGTTTTTT.

Concerning this clonotype itself: A much larger clone sits a single nucleotide away, making a read error possible. The missing conserved phenylalanine or tryptophan at the end of this CDR3 makes a read error likely. This chain uses TRBV5-1 with TRBJ2-1; D may be TRBD1 or TRBD2 (6 bases each). The germline CDR1 and CDR2 sequences are SGHRS and YFSETQ. CDR3 length: 15 residues. Trimming pared 5 bases from V and 8 bases from J, leaving 20 bases between. The CDR3 here is CASSSRLVEGDEQFY. The DNA for the CDR3 is TGCGCCAGCAGTTCACGACTAGTGGAGGGGGATGAGCAGTTCTAC.

This clonotype was recorded at least ten times. This chain joins TRBV29-1 and TRBJ1-2; D unresolved. Between the trimmed V and J ends, which lost 0 bases and 1 base, there was a span of 15 bases. Germline loops: CDR1 SQVTM, CDR2 ANQGSEA. The CDR3 covers 16 residues. The CDR3 DNA is TGCAGCGTTGAAGATTTTATAACAGCAGATAACTATGGCTACACCTTC. Its translation is CSVEDFITADNYGYTF.

Ten or more counts support this clonotype. This chain joins TRBV18 and TRBJ1-6; unclear D gene. Germline V lookup: CDR1 KGHSH, CDR2 LQKENI. The length of the CDR3 is 15 residues. V lost 2 bases and J 3 bases, leaving 8 bases between the germline ends. CDR3 nucleotides: TGTGCCAGCTCACCATCAGTGAACTATAATTCACCCCTCCACTTT. Its translation: CASSPSVNYNSPLHF.

At least ten counts were recorded for this clonotype. CDR3 nucleotides: TGTGCCAGCAGCTTAGCGTGGACAGGGTCCTACGAGCAGTACTTC. Protein: CASSLAWTGSYEQYF. V is TRBV7-6 and J is TRBJ2-7; 8 bases line up with TRBD1. J lost 1 base, V lost 0 bases, and 2 bases had no gene match. Germline CDR1 and CDR2: SGHVS and FNYEAQ. The CDR3 has 15 residues.

This clonotype was seen repeatedly, ten times or more. The rearrangement uses TRBV5-1 and TRBJ2-7; 8 nucleotides match TRBD2. The V and J ends lost 4 bases and 0 bases, in that order; junction bases with no gene match: 9. The germline V gene has CDR1 SGHRS and CDR2 YFSETQ. The CDR3 loop spans 16 amino acids. The CDR3 sequence: CASSVAALADSYEQYF. DNA of the CDR3: TGCGCCAGCAGCGTGGCAGCACTAGCGGACTCCTACGAGCAGTACTTC.

This clonotype was detected ten times or more. CDR3: CASSLKANEQFF. The CDR3, as DNA: TGTGCCAGCAGCTTAAAGGCAAATGAGCAGTTCTTC. The chain has TRBV7-9 and TRBJ2-1; D is unresolved. The CDR3 extends over 12 amino acids. Trimming removed 2 bases from V and 7 bases from J, with 6 bases in between. Germline loops: CDR1 SEHNR, CDR2 FQNEAQ (reference sequence).

The J gene is TRBJ1-5, the V gene TRBV29-1; the D is unclear. With 5 bases removed from V and 0 bases from J, the gap between germline ends came to 8 bases. Germline CDR1 and CDR2: SQVTM and ANQGSEA. This CDR3 has 13 amino acids. The CDR3 here is CSVSVGSNQPQHF. CDR3 DNA: TGCAGCGTTTCCGTGGGTAGCAATCAGCCCCAGCATTTT.

This clonotype was counted ten times or more. This sequence joins TRBV28 and TRBJ2-7; D ambiguous. Trimming removed 5 bases from V and 6 bases from J, with 11 bases in between. The V gene's germline CDR1 is MDHEN and CDR2 SYDVKM. The CDR3 has 12 residues. As DNA, the CDR3 is TGTGCCAGCAGTCTTACAGTCGGCGAGCAGTACTTC. It yields the protein CASSLTVGEQYF.

At least ten counts were recorded for this clonotype. The V call is TRBV18, the J call TRBJ2-1; 7 bases fit TRBD1. The CDR3 totals 14 residues. After removal of 0 bases from V and 5 bases from J, the junction contained 1 base not matched to a gene. From germline, CDR1 is KGHSH and CDR2 LQKENI. Here the CDR3 reads CASSPPTGNNEQFF. As DNA, the CDR3 is TGTGCCAGCTCACCACCGACAGGGAACAATGAGCAGTTCTTC.

Concerning this clonotype itself: A read error may explain this, as a much larger clone is one base away. The V call is TRBV20-1, the J call TRBJ2-2; D may be TRBD1 (6 bases). The CDR3 loop spans 13 amino acids. CDR1 is DFQATT and CDR2 is SNEGSKA in the germline V gene (reference sequence). CDR3 in amino acids: CSAPGANSGELFF. For the CDR3, the DNA is TGCAGTGCCCCAGGGGCGAACAGCGGGGAGCTGTTTTTT.

This clonotype has at least ten counts. This rearrangement joins TRBV5-4 to TRBJ2-2; D may correspond to TRBD1 or TRBD2 (5 bases each). The length of the CDR3 is 13 residues. The germline CDR1 and CDR2 sequences are SGHNT and YYREEE (reference sequence). V shed 4 bases and J shed 6 bases, with 10 bases lying between them. CDR3: CASSRGGSGELFF. DNA for the CDR3: TGTGCCAGCAGCAGGGGCGGGTCCGGGGAGCTGTTTTTT. Combining the CDR3 with reference TRBV5-4 and TRBJ2-2 gives the whole variable domain ETGVTQSPTHLIKTRGQQVTLRCSSQSGHNTVSWYQQALGQGPQFIFQYYREEENGRGNFPPRFSGLQFPNYSSELNVNALELDDSALYLCASSRGGSGELFFGEGSRLTVL.

The sample holds many counts of this clonotype. V gene TRBV29-1 combines with J gene TRBJ2-5, with a weak D call TRBD2 (5 bases). Per germline, CDR1 SQVTM and CDR2 ANQGSEA. Trimming pared 8 bases from V and 0 bases from J, leaving 13 bases between. The CDR3 length is 13 residues. CDR3 sequence (DNA): TGCAGCATCCGGACGGGGAACCAAGAGACCCAGTACTTC. Its translation is CSIRTGNQETQYF.

In its sample, this clonotype was seen many times. The gene calls are TRBV2 and TRBJ2-7; unclear D gene. Germline lookup yields CDR1 SNHLY and CDR2 FYNNEI. The CDR3 consists of 13 residues. Trimming took off 2 bases at V and 1 base at J, with 6 bases between the two ends. DNA for the CDR3: TGTGCCAGCAGTGAAAGTCAGTCCTACGAGCAGTACTTC. It yields the protein CASSESQSYEQYF.

This clonotype was observed at least ten times. The chain employs TRBV7-6 and TRBJ2-7, with 7 positions matching TRBD1. This CDR3 spans 14 amino acids. The V gene end was trimmed by 1 base and the J gene end by 5 bases; junction bases not matched to a gene: 5. CDR1 is SGHVS and CDR2 is FNYEAQ in the germline V gene. CDR3 loop: CASSLEGASHEQYF. In DNA, the CDR3 is TGTGCCAGCAGCTTAGAGGGGGCTAGCCACGAGCAGTACTTC.